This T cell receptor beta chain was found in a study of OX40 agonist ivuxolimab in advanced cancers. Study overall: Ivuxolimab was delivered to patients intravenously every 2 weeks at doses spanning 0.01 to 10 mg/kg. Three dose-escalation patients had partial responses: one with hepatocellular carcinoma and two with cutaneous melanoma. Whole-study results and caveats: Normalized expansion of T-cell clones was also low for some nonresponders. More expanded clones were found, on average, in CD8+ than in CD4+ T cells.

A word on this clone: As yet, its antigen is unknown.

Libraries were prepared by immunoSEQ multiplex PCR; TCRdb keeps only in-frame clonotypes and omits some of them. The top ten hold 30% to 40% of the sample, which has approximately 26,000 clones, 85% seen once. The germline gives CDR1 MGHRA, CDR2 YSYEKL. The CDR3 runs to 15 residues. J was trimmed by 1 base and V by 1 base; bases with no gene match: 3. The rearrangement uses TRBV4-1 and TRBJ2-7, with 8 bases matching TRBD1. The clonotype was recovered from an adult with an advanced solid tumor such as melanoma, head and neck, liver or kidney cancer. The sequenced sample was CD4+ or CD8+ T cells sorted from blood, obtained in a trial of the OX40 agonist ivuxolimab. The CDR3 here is CASSQGQGRSYEQYF. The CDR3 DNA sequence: TGCGCCAGCAGCCAAGGACAGGGGAGGTCCTACGAGCAGTACTTC.